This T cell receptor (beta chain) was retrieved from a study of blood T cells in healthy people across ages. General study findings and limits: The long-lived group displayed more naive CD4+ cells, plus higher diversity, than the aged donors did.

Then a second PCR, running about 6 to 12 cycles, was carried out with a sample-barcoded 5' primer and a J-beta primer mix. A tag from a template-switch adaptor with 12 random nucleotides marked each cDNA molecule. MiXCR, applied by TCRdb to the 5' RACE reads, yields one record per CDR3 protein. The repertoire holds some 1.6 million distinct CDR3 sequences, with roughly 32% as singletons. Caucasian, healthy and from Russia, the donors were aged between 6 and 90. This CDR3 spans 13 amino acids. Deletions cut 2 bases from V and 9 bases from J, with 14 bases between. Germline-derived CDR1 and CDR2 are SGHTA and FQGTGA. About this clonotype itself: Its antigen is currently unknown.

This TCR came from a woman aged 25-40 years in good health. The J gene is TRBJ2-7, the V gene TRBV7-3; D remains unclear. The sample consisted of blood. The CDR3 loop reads CASSLLWVFGQYF. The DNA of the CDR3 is TGTGCCAGCAGCTTATTATGGGTTTTTGGGCAGTACTTC.